Shown below are 10 T cell receptor beta chains from a single sample sequenced in a study of neoadjuvant anti-PD-1 for oral cavity cancer. Time point given: after neoadjuvant nivolumab, at surgical resection. TCRdb's copy holds only in-frame clones and misses some; the assay was immunoSEQ multiplex PCR. In the table there are approximately 10,000 clones, about three fifths of which are singletons. Sequenced here: PBMCs, sampled after nivolumab (anti-PD-1) treatment. The receptors here all came from a person aged 35 to 85 with oral cavity squamous cell carcinoma.

In regard to this clone: Sequence at one end of the junction differs from germline and may be a read error. The chain uses TRBV2 and TRBJ2-1; TRBD1 matches at 8 bases. The length of the CDR3 is 12 residues. The germline V gene has CDR1 SNHLY and CDR2 FYNNEI. This chain's CDR3 is CASRIGQGVRVF. In DNA, the CDR3 is TGTGCCAGCAGGATCGGACAGGGAGTTCGGGTCTTC. The complete variable domain, with remaining parts taken from reference TRBV2 and TRBJ2-1, reads EPEVTQTPSHQVTQMGQEVILRCVPISNHLYFYWYRQILGQKVEFLVSFYNNEISEKSEIFDDQFSVERPDGSNFTLKIRSTKLEDSAMYFCASRIGQGVRVFGPGTRLTVL.

This chain joins TRBV11-2 and TRBJ2-3; possible D gene TRBD1, 5 bases. This CDR3 is 16 amino acids long. CDR1 and CDR2 (germline): SGHAT, FQNNGV. With 5 bases removed from V and 3 bases from J, the gap between germline ends came to 18 bases. The CDR3 nucleotides are TGTGCCAGCAGCCAGAGACGAACAAGGGGAACAGATACGCAGTATTTT. This gives the protein CASSQRRTRGTDTQYF.

This clone was detected only a few times. J is TRBJ2-3 and V is TRBV19, with D hard to call. V was clipped by 6 bases and J by 0 bases, with 10 bases between them. This CDR3 has 14 residues. Germline V lookup: CDR1 LNHDA, CDR2 SQIVND (reference sequence). CDR3: CASRNVMSTDTQYF. The DNA of the CDR3 is TGTGCCAGTAGAAACGTAATGAGCACAGATACGCAGTATTTT.

The V call is TRBV28, the J call TRBJ1-2; 8 bases fit TRBD1. CDR1 and CDR2 (germline): MDHEN, SYDVKM. This CDR3 has 17 amino acids. Trimming cost V 3 bases and J 5 bases; bases outside gene matches: 14. This CDR3 is CASSLFGDRSFGYGYTF. CDR3 nucleotide sequence: TGTGCCAGCAGTTTGTTTGGGGACAGGTCCTTCGGATATGGCTACACCTTC.

This clone was observed a few times. The J gene is TRBJ1-1, the V gene TRBV2; 8 positions match TRBD1. The CDR3 has 14 amino acids. The V gene's germline CDR1 is SNHLY and CDR2 FYNNEI. V gave up 6 bases and J gave up 4 bases; unmatched junction bases: 7. The CDR3 sequence: CASSHGQGFTEAFF. DNA for the CDR3: TGTGCCAGCAGCCACGGACAGGGATTCACTGAAGCTTTCTTT.

The gene calls are TRBV10-3 and TRBJ2-1; TRBD2 agrees at 11 bases. The CDR3 length is 15 residues. V lost 4 bases, J lost 5 bases, and 4 bases stayed unmatched. Germline loops: CDR1 ENHRY, CDR2 SYGVKD. CDR3: CAISAPGLADNEQFF. CDR3 coding DNA: TGTGCCATCAGTGCCCCGGGACTAGCGGACAATGAGCAGTTCTTC.

This clone showed up just once. The rearrangement joins TRBV19 to TRBJ2-7, with D perhaps TRBD2 (7 bases). This CDR3 region has 15 residues. Germline V gene lookup returns CDR1 LNHDA and CDR2 SQIVND (reference sequence). V shed 9 bases and J shed 1 base, with 19 bases lying between them. The CDR3 DNA follows: TGTGCCAGCAAAAGGGGAGGGGGGTCGTCCTACGAGCAGTACTTC. Translated, it gives CASKRGGGSSYEQYF.

The chain recombines TRBV27 with TRBJ1-5; no clear D gene. Germline assignment: CDR1 MNHEY and CDR2 SMNVEV (reference sequence). The CDR3 spans 14 residues. Trimming stripped 4 bases from V and 1 base from J, with 8 bases between. The CDR3 DNA reads TGTGCCAGCAGTTCCAGAGGGAGCAATCAGCCCCAGCATTTT. Its protein is CASSSRGSNQPQHF.

The chain employs TRBV27 and TRBJ2-7, with D uncertain. Trimming left V 5 bases short and J 0 bases short, with 11 bases between. Germline loops: CDR1 MNHEY, CDR2 SMNVEV (reference sequence). The CDR3 runs 14 residues. This CDR3 is CASSPQVLSYEQYF. The CDR3 DNA reads as TGTGCCAGCAGTCCCCAGGTACTCTCCTACGAGCAGTACTTC.

The rearrangement joins TRBV19 to TRBJ2-7; 9 nucleotides line up with TRBD1. V was clipped by 5 bases and J by 2 bases; unmatched bases: 4. CDR3 size: 14 residues. Germline assignment: CDR1 LNHDA and CDR2 SQIVND (reference sequence). The DNA for the CDR3 is TGTGCCAGTAGTCCGTGGACAGGGGCCTACGAGCAGTACTTC. It encodes CASSPWTGAYEQYF.